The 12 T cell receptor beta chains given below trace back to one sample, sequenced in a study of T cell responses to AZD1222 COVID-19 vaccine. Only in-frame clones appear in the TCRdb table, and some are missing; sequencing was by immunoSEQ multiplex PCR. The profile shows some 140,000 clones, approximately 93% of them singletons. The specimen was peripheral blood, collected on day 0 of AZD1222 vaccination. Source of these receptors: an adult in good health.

The DNA of the CDR3 is TGTGCCAGCAGCCAGGAGGCCCCAGCGGCCACGAACACCGGGGAGCTGTTTTTT. Residues: CASSQEAPAATNTGELFF. The chain recombines TRBV4-2 with TRBJ2-2; perhaps TRBD2 as D (5 bases). From germline, CDR1 is LGHNA and CDR2 YNFKEQ. The V end was cut by 3 bases, the J end by 0 bases, with 17 bases between. The CDR3 runs 18 residues.

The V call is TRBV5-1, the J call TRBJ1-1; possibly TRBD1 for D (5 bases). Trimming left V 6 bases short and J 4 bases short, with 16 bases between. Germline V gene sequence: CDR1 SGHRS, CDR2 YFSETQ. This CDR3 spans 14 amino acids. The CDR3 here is CASKDGGVSTEAFF. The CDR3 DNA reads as TGCGCCAGCAAGGACGGGGGAGTCTCCACTGAAGCTTTCTTT.

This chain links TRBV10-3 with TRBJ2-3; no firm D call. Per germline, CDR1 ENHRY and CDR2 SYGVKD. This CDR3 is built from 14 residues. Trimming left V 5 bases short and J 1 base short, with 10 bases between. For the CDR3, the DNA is TGTGCCATCAGTCCCCTGACCGGCACAGATACGCAGTATTTT. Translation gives CAISPLTGTDTQYF.

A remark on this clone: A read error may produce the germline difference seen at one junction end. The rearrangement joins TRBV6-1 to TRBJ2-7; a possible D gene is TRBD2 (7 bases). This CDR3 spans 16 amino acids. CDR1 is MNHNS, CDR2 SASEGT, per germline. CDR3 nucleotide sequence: TGTGCCAGCAGTGAAGGGGGGGGCCCCCCTGGACCAACCATATCCTTC. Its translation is CASSEGGGPPGPTISF.

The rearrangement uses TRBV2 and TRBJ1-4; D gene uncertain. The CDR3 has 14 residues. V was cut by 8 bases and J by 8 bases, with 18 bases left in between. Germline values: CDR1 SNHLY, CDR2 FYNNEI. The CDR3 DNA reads TGTGCCAGCGGACTACAGCGATGGGAGGAAAAACTGTTTTTT. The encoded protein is CASGLQRWEEKLFF.

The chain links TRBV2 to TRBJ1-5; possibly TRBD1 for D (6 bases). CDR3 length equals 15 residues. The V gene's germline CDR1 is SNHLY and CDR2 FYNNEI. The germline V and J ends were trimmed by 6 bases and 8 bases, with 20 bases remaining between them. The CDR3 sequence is CASSLQGPGVEPQHF. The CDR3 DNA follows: TGTGCCAGCAGCCTACAGGGCCCGGGAGTGGAGCCCCAGCATTTT.

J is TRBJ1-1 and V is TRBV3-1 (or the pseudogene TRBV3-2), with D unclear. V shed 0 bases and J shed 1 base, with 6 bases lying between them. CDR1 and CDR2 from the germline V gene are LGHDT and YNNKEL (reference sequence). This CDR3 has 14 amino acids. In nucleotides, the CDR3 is TGTGCCAGCAGCCAAGAGGGCGGGAACACTGAAGCTTTCTTT. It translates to CASSQEGGNTEAFF.

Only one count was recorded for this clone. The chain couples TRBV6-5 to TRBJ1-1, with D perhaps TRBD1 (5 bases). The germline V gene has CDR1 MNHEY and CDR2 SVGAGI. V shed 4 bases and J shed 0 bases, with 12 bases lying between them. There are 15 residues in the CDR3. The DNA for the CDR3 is TGTGCCAGCAGTTCCTCGACGGACATGAACACTGAAGCTTTCTTT. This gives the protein CASSSSTDMNTEAFF.

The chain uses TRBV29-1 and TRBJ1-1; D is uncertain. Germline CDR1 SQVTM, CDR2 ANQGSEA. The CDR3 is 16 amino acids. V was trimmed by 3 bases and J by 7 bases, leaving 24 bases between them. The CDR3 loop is CSVDPGYGSFAIEAFF. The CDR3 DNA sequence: TGCAGCGTTGATCCAGGTTATGGTTCTTTCGCGATTGAAGCTTTCTTT.

CDR3 nucleotide sequence: TGTGCCAGCAGCCAAGAGGGCGTTGGGGACACTGAAGCTTTCTTT. As protein: CASSQEGVGDTEAFF. The chain uses TRBV4-2 and TRBJ1-1, with no clear D. Germline loops: CDR1 LGHNA, CDR2 YNFKEQ. The CDR3 covers 15 residues. The V end lost 0 bases, the J end lost 3 bases, and 11 bases lay between the germline ends.

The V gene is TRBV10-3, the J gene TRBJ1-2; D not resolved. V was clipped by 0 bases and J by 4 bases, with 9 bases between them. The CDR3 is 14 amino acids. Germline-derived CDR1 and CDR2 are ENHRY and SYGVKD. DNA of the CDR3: TGTGCCATCAGTGAGTCGCAGGACTTCTATGGCTACACCTTC. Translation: CAISESQDFYGYTF.

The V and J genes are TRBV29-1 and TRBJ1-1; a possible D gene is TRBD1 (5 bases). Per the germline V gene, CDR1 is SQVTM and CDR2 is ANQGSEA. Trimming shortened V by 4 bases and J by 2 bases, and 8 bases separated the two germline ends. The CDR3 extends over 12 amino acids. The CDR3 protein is CSVARGNTEAFF. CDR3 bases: TGCAGCGTTGCGAGGGGCAACACTGAAGCTTTCTTT.